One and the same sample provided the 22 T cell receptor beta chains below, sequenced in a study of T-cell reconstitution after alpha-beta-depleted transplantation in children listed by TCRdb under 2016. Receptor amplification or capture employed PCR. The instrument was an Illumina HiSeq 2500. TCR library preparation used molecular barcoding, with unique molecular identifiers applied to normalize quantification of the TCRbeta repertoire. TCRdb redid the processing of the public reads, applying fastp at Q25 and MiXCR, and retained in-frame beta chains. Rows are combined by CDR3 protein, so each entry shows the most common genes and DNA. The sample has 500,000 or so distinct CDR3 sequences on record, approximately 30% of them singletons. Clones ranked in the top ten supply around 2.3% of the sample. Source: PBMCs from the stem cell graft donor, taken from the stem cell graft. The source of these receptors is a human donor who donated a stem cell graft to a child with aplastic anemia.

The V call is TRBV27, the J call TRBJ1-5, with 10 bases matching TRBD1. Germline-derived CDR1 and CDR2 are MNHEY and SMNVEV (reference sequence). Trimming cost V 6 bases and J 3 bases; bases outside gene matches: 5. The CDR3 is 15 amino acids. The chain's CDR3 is CASSSGTGANQPQHF. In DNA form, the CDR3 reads TGTGCCAGCAGCTCCGGGACAGGGGCCAATCAGCCCCAGCATTTT.

The CDR3 loop reads CASSSDLVDEAFF. In DNA form, the CDR3 reads TGTGCCAGCAGTTCCGACCTCGTCGATGAAGCTTTCTTT. The genes are TRBV5-6 and TRBJ1-1; D unresolved. V was cut by 5 bases and J by 7 bases, with 15 bases left in between. Germline CDR1 reads SGHDT; CDR2 reads YYEEEE. The CDR3 has 13 amino acids.

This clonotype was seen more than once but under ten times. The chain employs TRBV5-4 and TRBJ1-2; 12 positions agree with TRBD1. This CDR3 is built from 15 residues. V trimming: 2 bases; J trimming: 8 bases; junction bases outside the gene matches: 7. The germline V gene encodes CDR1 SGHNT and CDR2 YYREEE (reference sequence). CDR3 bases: TGTGCCAGCAGCTTCCCGGGACAGGGGGCCCGGGGCTACACCTTC. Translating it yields CASSFPGQGARGYTF.

The CDR3 nucleotides read TGTGCCAGCAGCCAAGAGGTTTCCAGGGTGGTTACCGGGGAGCTGTTTTTT. The encoded protein is CASSQEVSRVVTGELFF. This chain joins TRBV14 and TRBJ2-2; D possibly corresponds to TRBD1 (5 bases). The germline gives CDR1 SGHDN, CDR2 FVKESK. Trimming stripped 0 bases from V and 5 bases from J, with 16 bases between. The CDR3 totals 17 residues.

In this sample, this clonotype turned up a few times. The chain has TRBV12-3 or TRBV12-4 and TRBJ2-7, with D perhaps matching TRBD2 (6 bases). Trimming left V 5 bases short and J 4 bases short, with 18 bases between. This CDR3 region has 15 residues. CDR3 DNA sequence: TGTGCCAGCAGTAGAGAGACAGAGACTAGATACGAGCAGTACTTC. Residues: CASSRETETRYEQYF.

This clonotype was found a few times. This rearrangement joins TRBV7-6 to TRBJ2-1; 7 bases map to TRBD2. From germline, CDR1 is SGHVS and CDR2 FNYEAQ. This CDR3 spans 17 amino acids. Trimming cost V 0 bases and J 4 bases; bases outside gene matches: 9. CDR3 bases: TGTGCCAGCAGCTTAGCCGCTTTAGCGGGTGGGTACAATGAGCAGTTCTTC. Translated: CASSLAALAGGYNEQFF.

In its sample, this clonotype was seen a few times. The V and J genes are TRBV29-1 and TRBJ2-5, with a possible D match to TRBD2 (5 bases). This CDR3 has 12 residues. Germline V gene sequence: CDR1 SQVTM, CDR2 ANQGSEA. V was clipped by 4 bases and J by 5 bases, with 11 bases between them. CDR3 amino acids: CSVAGSRETQYF. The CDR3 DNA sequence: TGCAGCGTTGCGGGGTCTAGGGAGACCCAGTACTTC.

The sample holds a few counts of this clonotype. The CDR3: CSVEDWDAGPGELFF. In nucleotides, the CDR3 is TGCAGCGTTGAAGATTGGGACGCGGGGCCCGGGGAGCTGTTTTTT. The chain links TRBV29-1 to TRBJ2-2; perhaps TRBD2 as D (6 bases). V lost 0 bases and J 6 bases, leaving 14 bases between the germline ends. The CDR3 spans 15 residues. The germline V gene encodes CDR1 SQVTM and CDR2 ANQGSEA.

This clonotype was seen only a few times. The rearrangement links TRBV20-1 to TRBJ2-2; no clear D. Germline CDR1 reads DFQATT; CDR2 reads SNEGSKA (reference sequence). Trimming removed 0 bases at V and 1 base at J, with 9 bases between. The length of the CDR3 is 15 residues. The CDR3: CSARDSGGNTGELFF. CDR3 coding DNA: TGCAGTGCTAGAGATTCAGGCGGGAACACCGGGGAGCTGTTTTTT.

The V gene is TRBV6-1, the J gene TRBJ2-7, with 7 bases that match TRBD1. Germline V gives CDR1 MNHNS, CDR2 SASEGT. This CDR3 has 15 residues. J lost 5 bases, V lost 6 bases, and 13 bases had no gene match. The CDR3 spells CASRGQGVSFNEQYF. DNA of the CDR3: TGTGCCAGCAGGGGCCAGGGGGTATCTTTCAACGAGCAGTACTTC.

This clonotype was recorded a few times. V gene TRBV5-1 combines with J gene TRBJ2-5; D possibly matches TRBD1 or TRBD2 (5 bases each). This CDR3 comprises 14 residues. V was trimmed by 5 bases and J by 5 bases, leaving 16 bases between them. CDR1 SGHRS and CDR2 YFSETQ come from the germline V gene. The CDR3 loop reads CASRRGQVLETQYF. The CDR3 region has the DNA TGCGCCAGCAGGAGGGGTCAGGTTCTGGAGACCCAGTACTTC.

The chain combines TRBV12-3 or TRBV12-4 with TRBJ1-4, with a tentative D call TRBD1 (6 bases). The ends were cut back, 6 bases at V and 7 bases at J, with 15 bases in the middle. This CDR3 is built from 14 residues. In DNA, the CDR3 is TGTGCCAGCAGCCCTGGGGGGGCTCGTGAAAAACTGTTTTTT. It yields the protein CASSPGGAREKLFF.

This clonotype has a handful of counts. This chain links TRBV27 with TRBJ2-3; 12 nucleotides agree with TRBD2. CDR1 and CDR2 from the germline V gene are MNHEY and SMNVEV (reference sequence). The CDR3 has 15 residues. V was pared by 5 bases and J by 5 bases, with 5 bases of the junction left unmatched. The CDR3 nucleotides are TGTGCCAGCAGTCTCGGGACTAGCGGGCGAGATACGCAGTATTTT. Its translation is CASSLGTSGRDTQYF.

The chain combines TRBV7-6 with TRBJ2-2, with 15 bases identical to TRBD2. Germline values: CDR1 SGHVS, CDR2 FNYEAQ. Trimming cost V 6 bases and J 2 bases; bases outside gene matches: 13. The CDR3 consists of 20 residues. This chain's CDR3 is CASSNPGLAGGSANTGELFF. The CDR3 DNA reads TGTGCCAGCAGTAACCCGGGACTAGCGGGAGGAAGTGCCAACACCGGGGAGCTGTTTTTT.

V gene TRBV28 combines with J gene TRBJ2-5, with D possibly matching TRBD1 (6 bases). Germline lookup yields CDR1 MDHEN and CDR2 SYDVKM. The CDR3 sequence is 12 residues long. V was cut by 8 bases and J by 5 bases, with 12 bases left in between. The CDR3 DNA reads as TGTGCCAGCGGAGCAGGGGTGGAGACCCAGTACTTC. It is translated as CASGAGVETQYF.

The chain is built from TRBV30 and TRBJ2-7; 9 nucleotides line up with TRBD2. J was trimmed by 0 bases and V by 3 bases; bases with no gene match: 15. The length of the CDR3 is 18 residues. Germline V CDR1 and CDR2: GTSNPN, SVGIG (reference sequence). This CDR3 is CAWSPLGLAPKVSYEQYF. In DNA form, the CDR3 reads TGTGCCTGGAGCCCTCTTGGACTAGCGCCTAAGGTCTCCTACGAGCAGTACTTC. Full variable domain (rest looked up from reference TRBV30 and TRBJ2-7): SQTIHQWPATLVQPVGSPLSLECTVEGTSNPNLYWYRQAAGRGLQLLFYSVGIGQISSEVPQNLSASRPQDRQFILSSKKLLLSDSGFYLCAWSPLGLAPKVSYEQYFGPGTRLTVT.

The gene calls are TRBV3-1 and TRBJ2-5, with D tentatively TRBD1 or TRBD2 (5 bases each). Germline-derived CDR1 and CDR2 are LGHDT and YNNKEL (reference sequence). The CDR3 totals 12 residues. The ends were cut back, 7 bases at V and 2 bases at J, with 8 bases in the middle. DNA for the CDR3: TGTGCCAGCATAGGGGAGCAAGAGACCCAGTACTTC. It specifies CASIGEQETQYF.

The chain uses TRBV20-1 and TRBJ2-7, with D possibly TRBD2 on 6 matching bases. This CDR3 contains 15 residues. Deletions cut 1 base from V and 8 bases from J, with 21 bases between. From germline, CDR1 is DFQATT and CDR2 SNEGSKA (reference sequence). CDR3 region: CSARGLDSIFQQQYF. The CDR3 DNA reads TGCAGTGCTAGAGGACTAGACAGCATTTTTCAACAGCAGTACTTC.

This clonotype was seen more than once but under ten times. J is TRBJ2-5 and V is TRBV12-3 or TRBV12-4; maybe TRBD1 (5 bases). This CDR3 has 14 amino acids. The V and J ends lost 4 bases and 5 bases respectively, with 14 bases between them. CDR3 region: CASSSAGWLETQYF. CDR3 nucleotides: TGTGCCAGCAGTTCGGCAGGGTGGTTGGAGACCCAGTACTTC.

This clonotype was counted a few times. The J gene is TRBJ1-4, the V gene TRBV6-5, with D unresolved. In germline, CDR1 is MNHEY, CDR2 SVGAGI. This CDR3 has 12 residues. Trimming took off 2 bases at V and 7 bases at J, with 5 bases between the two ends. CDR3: CASSYTGEKLFF. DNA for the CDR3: TGTGCCAGCAGTTACACGGGTGAAAAACTGTTTTTT.

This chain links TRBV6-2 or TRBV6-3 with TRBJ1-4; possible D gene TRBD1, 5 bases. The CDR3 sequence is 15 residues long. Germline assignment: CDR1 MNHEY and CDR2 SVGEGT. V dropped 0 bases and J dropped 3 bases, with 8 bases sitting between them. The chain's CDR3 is CASSYSGTSNEKLFF. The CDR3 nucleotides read TGTGCCAGCAGTTACTCCGGGACTTCTAATGAAAAACTGTTTTTT.

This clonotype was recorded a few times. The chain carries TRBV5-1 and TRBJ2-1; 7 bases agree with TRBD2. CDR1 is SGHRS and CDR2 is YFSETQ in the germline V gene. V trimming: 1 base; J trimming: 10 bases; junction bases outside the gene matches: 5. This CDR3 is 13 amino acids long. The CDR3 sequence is CASSLTWREEQFF. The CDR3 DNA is TGCGCCAGCAGCTTGACTTGGCGGGAGGAGCAGTTCTTC.